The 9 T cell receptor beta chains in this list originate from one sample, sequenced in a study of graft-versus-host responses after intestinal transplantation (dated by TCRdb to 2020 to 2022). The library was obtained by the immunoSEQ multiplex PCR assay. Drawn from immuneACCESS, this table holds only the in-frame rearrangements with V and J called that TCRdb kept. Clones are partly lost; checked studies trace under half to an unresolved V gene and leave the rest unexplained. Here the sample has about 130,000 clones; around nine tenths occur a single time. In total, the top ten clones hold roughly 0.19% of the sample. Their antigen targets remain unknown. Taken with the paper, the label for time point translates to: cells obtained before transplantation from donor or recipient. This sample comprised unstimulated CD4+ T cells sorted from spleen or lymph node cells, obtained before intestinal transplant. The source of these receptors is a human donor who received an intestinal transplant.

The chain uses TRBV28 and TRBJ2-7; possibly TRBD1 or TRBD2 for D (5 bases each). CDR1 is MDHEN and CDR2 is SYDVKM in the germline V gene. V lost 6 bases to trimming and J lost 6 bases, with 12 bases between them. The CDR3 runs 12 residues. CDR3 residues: CASSPPGAEQYF. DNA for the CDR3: TGTGCCAGCAGCCCCCCCGGGGCCGAGCAGTACTTC.

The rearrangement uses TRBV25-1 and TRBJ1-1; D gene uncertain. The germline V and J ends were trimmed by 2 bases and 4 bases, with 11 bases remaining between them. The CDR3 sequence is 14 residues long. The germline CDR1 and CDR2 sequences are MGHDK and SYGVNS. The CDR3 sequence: CASSERLEFTEAFF. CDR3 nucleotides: TGTGCCAGCAGTGAAAGGCTGGAGTTCACTGAAGCTTTCTTT.

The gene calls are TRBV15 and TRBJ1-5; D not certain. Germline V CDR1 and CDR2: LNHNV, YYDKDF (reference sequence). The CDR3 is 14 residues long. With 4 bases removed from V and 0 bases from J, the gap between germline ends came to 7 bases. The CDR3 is CATSMGISNQPQHF. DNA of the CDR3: TGTGCCACCAGCATGGGTATTAGCAATCAGCCCCAGCATTTT.

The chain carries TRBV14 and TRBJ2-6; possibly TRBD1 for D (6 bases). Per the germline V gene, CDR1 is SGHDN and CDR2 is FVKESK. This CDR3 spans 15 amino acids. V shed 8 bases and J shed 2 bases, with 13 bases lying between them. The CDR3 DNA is TGTGCCAGCGCGAAAGGGGGAGCTGGGGCCAACGTCCTGACTTTC. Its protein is CASAKGGAGANVLTF.

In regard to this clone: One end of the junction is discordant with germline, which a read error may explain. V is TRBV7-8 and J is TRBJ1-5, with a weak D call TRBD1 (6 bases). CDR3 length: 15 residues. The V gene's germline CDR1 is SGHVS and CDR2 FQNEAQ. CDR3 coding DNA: TGTACCAGCAGCCCCGGGATAGGGGGTTATCAGCCCCAGCATTTT. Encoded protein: CTSSPGIGGYQPQHF.

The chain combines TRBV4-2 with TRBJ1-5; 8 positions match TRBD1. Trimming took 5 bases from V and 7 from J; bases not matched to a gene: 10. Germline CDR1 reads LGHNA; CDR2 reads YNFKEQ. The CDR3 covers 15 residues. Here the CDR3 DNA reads TGTGCCAGCAGCGATTCGACAGGGGCTGGCCAGCCCCAGCATTTT. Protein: CASSDSTGAGQPQHF.

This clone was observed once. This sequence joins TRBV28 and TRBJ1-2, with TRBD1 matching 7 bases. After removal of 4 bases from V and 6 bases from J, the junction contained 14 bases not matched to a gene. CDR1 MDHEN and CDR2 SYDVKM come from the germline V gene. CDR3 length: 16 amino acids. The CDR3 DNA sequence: TGTGCCAGCAGTTCATCCGGGACAGTGGTCCTCGATGGCTACACCTTC. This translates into CASSSSGTVVLDGYTF.

The CDR3 nucleotides read TGTGCCACCCTAGCGGGAGGGCCTTTAGTTGGGGCCAACGTCCTGACTTTC. Translating it yields CATLAGGPLVGANVLTF. The genes are TRBV15 and TRBJ2-6, with TRBD2 matching 12 bases. J gave up 3 bases and V 8 bases, and 8 bases lay outside the gene matches. The V gene's germline CDR1 is LNHNV and CDR2 YYDKDF (reference sequence). The CDR3 runs to 17 residues. Looking up the rest from reference TRBV15 and TRBJ2-6 gives the full variable domain: DAMVIQNPRYQVTQFGKPVTLSCSQTLNHNVMYWYQQKSSQAPKLLFHYYDKDFNNEADTPDNFQSRRPNTSFCFLDIRSPGLGDTAMYLCATLAGGPLVGANVLTFGAGSRLTVL.

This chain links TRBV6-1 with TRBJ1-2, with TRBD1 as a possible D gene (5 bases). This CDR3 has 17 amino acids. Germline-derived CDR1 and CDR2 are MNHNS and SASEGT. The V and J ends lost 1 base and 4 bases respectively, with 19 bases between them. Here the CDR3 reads CASSEDKGRLVSYGYTF. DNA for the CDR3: TGTGCCAGCAGTGAAGATAAGGGGCGATTGGTTAGCTATGGCTACACCTTC.